A selection of T cell receptor beta chains follows, all from one sample in a study of response to subunit inactivated influenza vaccine. TCRdb redid the calling of the RT-PCR reads with MiXCR, one entry per CDR3 protein. The repertoire holds hundreds of thousands of distinct CDR3 sequences, 11% to 15% seen once, with around 6.5% in the top ten. The input for sequencing was PBMCs from blood, taken about 14 days before vaccination. The receptor set was obtained from a man aged 50 to 60 who received an inactivated influenza vaccine. Both conserved end residues are part of each CDR3. A D gene is named only where the DNA matches it firmly. Some rows have no size entry. The others give once, few or many, or a class for an expanded clone.

J gene	V gene	clone size	D gene	CDR3 protein	CDR3 DNA
TRBJ2-3	TRBV9	few	TRBD2	CASSASGGPPDTQYF	TGTGCCAGCAGCGCTAGCGGGGGGCCACCAGATACGCAGTATTTT
TRBJ1-5	TRBV6-2/TRBV6-3	NA	NA	CASSYIGSNQPQHF	TGTGCCAGCAGTTACATCGGAAGCAATCAGCCCCAGCATTTT
TRBJ1-6	TRBV29-1	many	TRBD1	CSVEGPGQVPYSYNSPLHF	TGCAGCGTTGAAGGCCCGGGACAGGTACCCTACTCCTATAATTCACCCCTCCACTTT
TRBJ1-2	TRBV11-2	NA	NA	CASSLGRGRGGYGYTF	TGTGCCAGCAGCTTAGGAAGGGGCAGGGGAGGCTATGGCTACACCTTC
TRBJ2-3	TRBV20-1	NA	NA	CRSTTTDTQYF	TGCAGGAGCACAACCACAGATACGCAGTATTTT
TRBJ2-7	TRBV11-2	few	TRBD1	CASSFGQGDYEQYF	TGTGCCAGCAGCTTTGGACAGGGAGACTACGAGCAGTACTTC
TRBJ1-4	TRBV27	many	NA	CASRPPGDREKLFF	TGTGCCAGCAGACCGCCAGGAGACCGGGAAAAACTGTTTTTT
TRBJ1-5	TRBV10-2	few	TRBD1	CASSEIPGGSQPQHF	TGCGCCAGCAGTGAGATTCCAGGGGGTTCGCAGCCCCAGCATTTT
TRBJ2-7	TRBV9	few	TRBD2	CASSVQAGATYEQYF	TGTGCCAGCAGCGTACAAGCGGGAGCCACCTACGAGCAGTACTTC
TRBJ2-3	TRBV7-2	NA	TRBD2	CASSLNAGGADTQYF	TGTGCCAGCAGCTTAAACGCGGGAGGAGCAGATACGCAGTATTTT
TRBJ2-1	TRBV5-1	few	TRBD1	CASSFTGTGNNEQFF	TGCGCCAGCAGCTTTACCGGGACAGGGAACAATGAGCAGTTCTTC
TRBJ2-5	TRBV24-1	many	NA	CATRGNGGQETQYF	TGTGCCACCAGGGGGAACGGGGGCCAAGAGACCCAGTACTTC
TRBJ2-2	TRBV4-3	NA	TRBD2	CASSQDGLAGNTGELFF	TGCGCCAGCAGCCAAGATGGCTTAGCGGGAAACACCGGGGAGCTGTTTTTT
TRBJ2-7	TRBV9	few	TRBD1	CASSVDFVTGSYEQYF	TGTGCCAGCAGCGTAGATTTTGTGACAGGGTCCTACGAGCAGTACTTC
TRBJ2-2	TRBV12-3/TRBV12-4	few	TRBD1	CASSKDRGGTGELFF	TGTGCCAGCAGTAAGGACAGGGGAGGTACCGGGGAGCTGTTTTTT
TRBJ1-2	TRBV30	NA	TRBD1	CAAASGTGNYGYTF	TGTGCCGCCGCTTCCGGGACAGGCAACTATGGCTACACCTTC
TRBJ2-2	TRBV5-6	NA	NA	CASSLLYLGATGELFF	TGTGCCAGCAGCTTGCTATATCTTGGGGCCACCGGGGAGCTGTTTTTT
TRBJ2-7	TRBV5-1	many	TRBD1	CASNRDREYEQYF	TGCGCCAGCAACCGGGACAGGGAGTACGAGCAGTACTTC
TRBJ2-3	TRBV6-2/TRBV6-3	NA	NA	CASSYRGTGPGTDTQYF	TGTGCCAGCAGTTACCGTGGAACGGGTCCGGGCACAGATACGCAGTATTTT
TRBJ2-1	TRBV5-1	NA	NA	CASSLASTVSYNEQFF	TGCGCCAGCAGCTTGGCCAGTACTGTCTCCTACAATGAGCAGTTCTTC
TRBJ1-4	TRBV6-2/TRBV6-3	few	NA	CASSLRRVTTEKLFF	TGTGCCAGCAGCCTCCGGAGGGTGACGACAGAAAAACTGTTTTTT
TRBJ2-1	TRBV14	few	NA	CASSPRVRDDEQFF	TGTGCCAGCAGCCCGCGGGTCCGCGACGATGAGCAGTTCTTC
TRBJ2-3	TRBV7-2	many	NA	CASSRTYTDTQYF	TGTGCCAGCAGCCGGACGTATACAGATACGCAGTATTTT
TRBJ2-1	TRBV28	NA	NA	CASSRTREQFF	TGTGCCAGCAGCCGGACAAGGGAGCAGTTCTTC
TRBJ2-3	TRBV4-3	few	NA	CASSQERAGSTDTQYF	TGCGCCAGCAGCCAAGAACGTGCGGGAAGCACAGATACGCAGTATTTT
TRBJ2-2	TRBV6-2/TRBV6-3	NA	TRBD2	CASSYAGEHGELFF	TGTGCCAGCAGTTACGCGGGGGAGCACGGGGAGCTGTTTTTT
TRBJ2-7	TRBV20-1	few	NA	CSMRSGVSYEQYF	TGCAGTATGCGGTCGGGGGTATCCTACGAGCAGTACTTC
TRBJ1-6	TRBV7-2	NA	NA	CASSLAQAGAGVNSPLHF	TGTGCCAGCAGCTTAGCTCAGGCGGGGGCAGGGGTAAATTCACCCCTCCACTTT
TRBJ2-7	TRBV7-2	few	NA	CASSPSRGADYEQYF	TGTGCCAGCAGCCCCAGTCGAGGGGCAGACTACGAGCAGTACTTC
TRBJ1-5	TRBV3-1	NA	NA	CASSQDPSQGPQHF	TGTGCCAGCAGCCAAGATCCATCCCAGGGGCCCCAGCATTTT
TRBJ2-7	TRBV19	NA	TRBD1	CASSTRDRDYLYF	TGTGCCAGTAGTACCCGGGACAGGGATTATCTGTACTTC
TRBJ1-5	TRBV19	NA	NA	CASNQQGPQHF	TGTGCCAGTAATCAACAGGGGCCCCAGCATTTT
TRBJ2-7	TRBV4-2	NA	TRBD2	CASSQDRGSGIYEQYF	TGTGCCAGCAGCCAAGATCGCGGTAGCGGGATTTACGAGCAGTACTTC
TRBJ1-1	TRBV4-2	few	NA	CASSQDFYSAKGAFF	TGTGCCAGCAGCCAAGATTTCTATTCGGCAAAAGGGGCTTTCTTT
TRBJ1-6	TRBV6-1	few	NA	CASSEMTGYNSPLHF	TGTGCCAGCAGTGAAATGACAGGTTATAATTCACCCCTCCACTTT
TRBJ2-7	TRBV29-1	NA	NA	CSVDKEGTPYEQYF	TGCAGCGTTGATAAGGAAGGGACTCCCTACGAGCAGTACTTC
TRBJ2-5	TRBV3-1	few	NA	CASSLPPDPQETQYF	TGTGCCAGCAGCCTCCCACCAGACCCTCAAGAGACCCAGTACTTC
TRBJ1-1	TRBV7-2	NA	NA	CASSLHGVRNTEAFF	TGTGCCAGCAGCTTACATGGGGTTCGGAACACTGAAGCTTTCTTT
TRBJ2-7	TRBV20-1	NA	NA	CSAPSGDRTIYEQYF	TGCAGTGCTCCCTCGGGGGACAGAACCATCTACGAGCAGTACTTC
TRBJ2-1	TRBV12-3/TRBV12-4	NA	TRBD2	CASSGTAGGEQFF	TGTGCCAGCAGTGGGACCGCGGGGGGTGAGCAGTTCTTC
TRBJ2-7	TRBV5-1	NA	TRBD1	CASSLETGGFNEQYF	TGCGCCAGCAGCTTGGAGACAGGGGGGTTCAACGAGCAGTACTTC
TRBJ2-1	TRBV7-2	few	TRBD2	CASSLGGAGGWQFF	TGTGCCAGCAGCTTGGGGGGAGCGGGAGGTTGGCAGTTCTTC
TRBJ2-5	TRBV7-2	NA	NA	CASSPDVSATAQYF	TGTGCCAGCAGCCCAGACGTCTCCGCGACCGCCCAGTACTTC
TRBJ2-1	TRBV12-3/TRBV12-4	few	NA	CASSPRSGFYNEQFF	TGTGCCAGCAGCCCTAGATCCGGGTTCTACAATGAGCAGTTCTTC
TRBJ2-1	TRBV4-2	NA	TRBD2	CASSHETSGRAEQFF	TGTGCCAGCAGCCATGAAACTAGCGGGAGGGCCGAGCAGTTCTTC
TRBJ1-5	TRBV11-2	NA	TRBD1	CASSLGRAGGSSDQPQHF	TGTGCCAGCAGCTTGGGGCGGGCAGGGGGTTCTTCTGATCAGCCCCAGCATTTT
TRBJ2-3	TRBV5-8	few	NA	CASSSYRRNTQYF	TGTGCCAGCAGCTCCTACCGGAGGAATACGCAGTATTTT
TRBJ2-7	TRBV28	few	TRBD2	CASRGHDATSGYEQYF	TGTGCCAGCAGGGGACACGATGCGACTAGCGGCTACGAGCAGTACTTC
TRBJ2-1	TRBV20-1	NA	NA	CSAPSRSSYNEQFF	TGCAGTGCCCCGAGCCGGAGCTCCTACAATGAGCAGTTCTTC
TRBJ2-6	TRBV10-3	NA	TRBD2	CAISESSGRPSGANVLTF	TGTGCCATCAGTGAGTCTAGCGGGAGGCCGTCTGGGGCCAACGTCCTGACTTTC
TRBJ2-7	TRBV6-5	many	TRBD1	CASSYTDPGQSEEQYF	TGTGCCAGCAGTTACACGGACCCGGGACAGTCCGAAGAGCAGTACTTC
TRBJ2-2	TRBV6-2/TRBV6-3	many	TRBD1	CASSYLTGPGELFF	TGTGCCAGCAGTTACCTGACAGGGCCAGGGGAGCTGTTTTTT
TRBJ2-1	TRBV7-8	many	TRBD1	CASSLVGDSLSYNEQFF	TGTGCCAGCAGCTTAGTAGGGGACAGCCTCTCCTACAATGAGCAGTTCTTC
TRBJ2-7	TRBV5-1	NA	NA	CASSFREAYEQYF	TGCGCCAGCAGCTTCAGGGAGGCCTACGAGCAGTACTTC
TRBJ2-5	TRBV7-2	few	TRBD2	CASSRAGGSETQYF	TGTGCCAGCAGCAGAGCGGGAGGTTCAGAGACCCAGTACTTC
TRBJ1-2	TRBV11-2	few	TRBD1	CASSLAGQLNYGYTF	TGTGCCAGCAGCTTAGCGGGACAGCTTAACTATGGCTACACCTTC
TRBJ2-7	TRBV5-1	few	TRBD1	CASSFLGQGTSYEQYF	TGCGCCAGCAGCTTCCTGGGACAGGGGACATCCTACGAGCAGTACTTC
TRBJ2-3	TRBV24-1	NA	NA	CATSDQQGTAQYF	TGTGCCACCAGTGACCAACAGGGTACGGCGCAGTATTTT
TRBJ1-2	TRBV5-5	few	NA	CASSFDRAGNYGYTF	TGTGCCAGCAGCTTCGATCGGGCAGGGAACTATGGCTACACCTTC
TRBJ1-5	TRBV18	NA	TRBD1	CASSRDRAEPQHF	TGTGCCAGCTCGCGGGACAGGGCGGAGCCCCAGCATTTT